These T cell receptor beta chains were read from a single sample in a study of T cells in Graves' hyperthyroidism and ophthalmopathy. TCRdb ran MiXCR on the multiplex PCR reads and lists one entry per CDR3 protein. The sample has about 350,000 distinct CDR3 sequences, around 18% seen once. Sequencing was performed on blood. The receptors stem from a middle-aged woman with Graves' ophthalmopathy. Each CDR3 is given with its conserved first and last residue. D genes are given only for firm matches. Size tells how often a clone was seen (once, few, many) or the class of an expanded clone, and some rows leave it out.

>TRBJ2-1|NA|TRBD2|TRBV6-4
CASTWTSGIPNEQFF
TGTGCCAGCACTTGGACTAGCGGGATCCCCAATGAGCAGTTCTTC
>TRBJ1-2|NA|NA|TRBV6-1
CASSWSGYGYTF
TGTGCCAGCAGCTGGAGTGGCTATGGCTACACCTTC
>TRBJ2-7|many|TRBD1|TRBV25-1
CASSDSGTGHYEQYF
TGTGCCAGCAGTGATTCCGGGACAGGACACTACGAGCAGTACTTC
>TRBJ2-7|NA|NA|TRBV7-2
CASSLATGRSYEQYF
TGTGCCAGCAGCTTAGCGACAGGTCGCTCCTACGAGCAGTACTTC
>TRBJ2-7|many|NA|TRBV13
CASSLRGVAGEAYEQYF
TGTGCCAGCAGCTTAAGGGGGGTGGCGGGAGAGGCCTACGAGCAGTACTTC
>TRBJ1-5|many|NA|TRBV7-9
CASSYLLHQPQHF
TGTGCCAGCAGCTATCTTCTTCATCAGCCCCAGCATTTT
>TRBJ1-1|NA|NA|TRBV20-1
CSVRGPTEASF
TGCAGTGTTAGAGGTCCTACTGAAGCTTCCTTT
>TRBJ1-1|many|NA|TRBV12-3/TRBV12-4
CASSHYRETNTEAFF
TGTGCCAGCAGTCATTACAGGGAGACGAACACTGAAGCTTTCTTT
>TRBJ1-1|many|NA|TRBV4-1
CASSQPDRELTEAFF
TGCGCCAGCAGCCAACCCGACCGGGAACTCACTGAAGCTTTCTTT
>TRBJ2-6|once|NA|TRBV6-5
CASSYGEMSGANVLTF
TGTGCCAGCAGTTACGGGGAGATGAGTGGGGCCAACGTCCTGACTTTC
>TRBJ2-1|many|NA|TRBV6-1
CASSRTSYHTMRWFF
TGTGCCAGCAGTCGTACTAGTTACCACACAATGAGGTGGTTCTTC
>TRBJ1-1|many|NA|TRBV19
CASSKSGTSNTEAFF
TGTGCCAGTAGTAAGAGCGGGACCTCGAACACTGAAGCTTTCTTT
>TRBJ2-5|NA|TRBD2|TRBV7-3
CASSSGTSIRETQYF
TGTGCCAGCAGTTCCGGGACTAGCATTCGGGAGACCCAGTACTTC
>TRBJ2-5|many|NA|TRBV29-1
CSATPFPGGQETQYF
TGCAGCGCTACCCCCTTCCCCGGGGGCCAAGAGACCCAGTACTTC
>TRBJ2-7|few|TRBD2|TRBV20-1
CSARTSDEQYF
TGCAGTGCTCGGACTAGCGACGAGCAGTACTTC
>TRBJ2-2|NA|NA|TRBV28
CASSFGQSNTGELFF
TGTGCCAGCAGTTTCGGACAGTCGAACACCGGGGAGCTGTTTTTT
>TRBJ2-7|NA|NA|TRBV6-1
CASSSEGEKREQYF
TGTGCCAGCAGTAGCGAGGGCGAGAAACGCGAGCAGTACTTC
>TRBJ2-5|many|TRBD2|TRBV20-1
CSARFPSGKSGETQYF
TGCAGTGCTAGATTCCCTAGCGGGAAGAGTGGGGAGACCCAGTACTTC
>TRBJ1-5|many|NA|TRBV19
CASSIMWDRNQPQHF
TGTGCCAGTAGTATTATGTGGGATCGCAATCAGCCCCAGCATTTT
>TRBJ1-5|few|NA|TRBV28
CASSLGHNGIQPPHF
TGTGCCAGCAGTCTCGGACACAACGGGATACAGCCCCCGCATTTT
>TRBJ2-5|many|NA|TRBV11-2
CASSLGVGTLVETQYF
TGTGCCAGCAGCTTAGGTGTCGGTACCCTGGTGGAGACCCAGTACTTC
>TRBJ2-7|many|NA|TRBV28
CASSLPGPYEQYF
TGTGCCAGCAGTTTACCGGGGCCCTACGAGCAGTACTTC
>TRBJ2-2|NA|NA|TRBV3-1
CATRSLLSGELFF
TGTGCCACCCGCTCTCTCCTCTCCGGGGAGCTGTTTTTT
>TRBJ1-1|many|TRBD1|TRBV12-3/TRBV12-4
CASRGGQGAEAFF
TGTGCCAGCAGGGGCGGACAGGGGGCTGAAGCTTTCTTT
>TRBJ1-2|many|NA|TRBV11-2
CASSLGGWSSNYGYTF
TGTGCCAGCAGCTTAGGGGGATGGAGCTCTAACTATGGCTACACCTTC
>TRBJ2-4|many|NA|TRBV28
CASSPGSWSVKNIQYF
TGTGCCAGCAGTCCAGGGTCCTGGTCAGTTAAAAACATTCAGTACTTC
>TRBJ1-5|many|NA|TRBV28
CASSHLGDQPQHF
TGTGCCAGCAGTCACCTTGGGGATCAGCCCCAGCATTTT
>TRBJ1-1|many|TRBD1|TRBV7-3
CASSLQGVGDAFF
TGTGCCAGCAGCCTACAGGGGGTAGGGGACGCTTTCTTT
>TRBJ2-7|NA|NA|TRBV2
CASSVTQVYEQYF
TGTGCCAGCAGTGTAACACAGGTATACGAGCAGTACTTC
>TRBJ1-1|many|NA|TRBV30
CAWMGGNTEAFF
TGTGCCTGGATGGGAGGGAACACTGAAGCTTTCTTT
>TRBJ2-5|many|NA|TRBV7-3
CASSQPKDGYQETQYF
TGTGCCAGCAGCCAACCTAAGGACGGGTACCAAGAGACCCAGTACTTC
>TRBJ2-5|once|NA|TRBV6-4
CASNRVLETQYF
TGTGCCAGCAACAGGGTTTTGGAGACCCAGTACTTC
>TRBJ2-2|many|TRBD2|TRBV12-5
CASGLVAARETGELFF
TGTGCTAGTGGTTTAGTGGCTGCGCGGGAGACCGGGGAGCTGTTTTTT
>TRBJ2-7|many|TRBD1|TRBV20-1
CSASGGLSDEQYF
TGCAGTGCGTCAGGGGGCCTAAGCGACGAGCAGTACTTC
>TRBJ2-4|many|NA|TRBV7-3
CASSLGQYLAKNIQYF
TGTGCCAGCAGCTTAGGGCAGTACTTAGCCAAAAACATTCAGTACTTC
>TRBJ2-4|NA|TRBD1|TRBV4-1
CASSQIGARLRQGPAKNIQYF
TGCGCCAGCAGCCAAATTGGGGCCAGACTCAGACAGGGTCCAGCCAAAAACATTCAGTACTTC
>TRBJ2-1|many|TRBD1|TRBV20-1
CSARGRDRGYYEQFF
TGCAGTGCTAGAGGCCGGGACAGGGGGTACTATGAGCAGTTCTTC
>TRBJ2-2|few|NA|TRBV12-3/TRBV12-4
CASRLKDSGPTGELFF
TGTGCCAGCAGACTCAAAGACAGCGGGCCCACCGGGGAGCTGTTTTTT
>TRBJ1-3|few|TRBD1|TRBV5-1
CASSTGTAGNTIYF
TGCGCCAGCAGTACCGGGACAGCTGGAAACACCATATATTTT
>TRBJ2-7|NA|TRBD2|TRBV12-5
CASAREAGMQYF
TGTGCTAGTGCCCGGGAGGCAGGGATGCAGTACTTC
>TRBJ1-2|many|NA|TRBV30
CAWETGIGYTF
TGTGCCTGGGAGACAGGCATTGGCTACACCTTC
>TRBJ2-1|many|NA|TRBV29-1
CSGTPRLRFNEQFF
TGCAGCGGAACACCGAGACTCCGTTTCAATGAGCAGTTCTTC
>TRBJ2-2|many|TRBD1|TRBV6-5
CASSYFSGTGYTGELFF
TGTGCCAGCAGTTACTTTTCAGGGACAGGGTACACCGGGGAGCTGTTTTTT
>TRBJ2-7|many|NA|TRBV11-2
CASRPIRTAYEQYF
TGTGCCAGCAGACCCATCCGGACAGCCTACGAGCAGTACTTC
>TRBJ2-7|many|TRBD2|TRBV6-1
CASSDPGLGHEQYF
TGTGCCAGCAGTGATCCGGGACTAGGCCACGAGCAGTACTTC
>TRBJ1-3|NA|NA|TRBV7-9
CASSDWVGNTIYF
TGTGCCAGCAGCGACTGGGTTGGAAACACCATATATTTT
>TRBJ1-2|many|NA|TRBV20-1
CSARGAVTENYGYTF
TGCAGTGCTAGAGGAGCAGTGACAGAGAACTATGGCTACACCTTC